Listed below are T cell receptor beta chains from one sample, sequenced in a study of T cells in Graves' hyperthyroidism and ophthalmopathy. TCRdb called the multiplex PCR reads again in MiXCR, with one record for every CDR3 protein. The data show 400,000 to 550,000 distinct CDR3 sequences, 13% to 15% seen once. The sequencing input was blood. The receptors shown here come from a young woman with Graves' hyperthyroidism. Each CDR3 is given with its conserved first and last residue. A D gene is named only where the DNA matches it firmly. Size tells how often a clone was seen (once, few, many) or the class of an expanded clone, and some rows leave it out.

clone size,D gene,V gene,J gene,CDR3 protein,CDR3 DNA
-,-,TRBV5-1,TRBJ2-2,CASSLDTGMNTGELFF,TGCGCCAGCAGCTTGGATACAGGGATGAACACCGGGGAGCTGTTTTTT
-,TRBD1,TRBV7-6,TRBJ1-2,CASSLGGTGGGSGYTF,TGTGCCAGCAGCTTAGGCGGGACAGGGGGCGGTAGTGGCTACACCTTC
many,-,TRBV20-1,TRBJ2-5,CSARAPRTVLGTQYF,TGCAGTGCTAGAGCCCCAAGGACGGTCCTCGGGACCCAGTACTTC
many,-,TRBV3-1,TRBJ2-3,CASSNRAGDTQYF,TGTGCCAGCAGCAACCGGGCGGGAGATACGCAGTATTTT
many,-,TRBV19,TRBJ1-4,CASSYDGSYGEKLFF,TGTGCCAGTAGTTATGACGGCTCCTACGGTGAAAAACTGTTTTTT
-,TRBD2,TRBV2,TRBJ2-4,CASRQAGSGKNIQYF,TGTGCCAGCAGGCAAGCGGGATCAGGCAAAAACATTCAGTACTTC
many,-,TRBV12-3/TRBV12-4,TRBJ1-2,CASSLTAPSGGYTF,TGTGCCAGCAGTTTAACGGCCCCCTCGGGGGGCTACACCTTC
-,-,TRBV11-3,TRBJ2-1,CASSLGRGQAEQFF,TGTGCCAGCAGCTTAGGTCGGGGGCAAGCTGAGCAGTTCTTC
many,TRBD2,TRBV11-2,TRBJ2-3,CASSPRTSGRAGLTDTQYF,TGTGCCAGCAGCCCGCGGACTAGCGGGAGGGCCGGGTTGACAGATACGCAGTATTTT
-,TRBD1,TRBV6-2/TRBV6-3,TRBJ2-1,CASSYSTGTVNEQFF,TGTGCCAGCAGTTACTCCACTGGGACAGTCAATGAGCAGTTCTTC
many,-,TRBV6-5,TRBJ1-2,CASSYPTSGAADVSYGYTF,TGTGCCAGCAGTTACCCCACATCTGGGGCCGCGGATGTTAGCTATGGCTACACCTTC
few,-,TRBV6-2/TRBV6-3,TRBJ1-2,CACSYEGRGYTF,TGTGCCTGCAGTTATGAGGGTCGAGGCTACACCTTC
-,TRBD2,TRBV10-2,TRBJ2-2,CASRGGPNTGELFF,TGCGCCAGCAGGGGAGGGCCGAACACCGGGGAGCTGTTTTTT
few,TRBD2,TRBV11-2,TRBJ2-1,CASSRGLAGNAYNEQFF,TGCGCCAGCAGCCGCGGACTAGCGGGAAACGCGTACAATGAGCAGTTCTTC
many,-,TRBV10-3,TRBJ2-1,CAIRKAGTPYNEQFF,TGTGCCATCAGAAAAGCCGGGACACCATACAATGAGCAGTTCTTC
few,TRBD1,TRBV20-1,TRBJ1-4,CSARRWEGQGASDEKLFF,TGCAGTGCTAGAAGATGGGAGGGACAGGGGGCTTCTGATGAAAAACTGTTTTTT
-,-,TRBV19,TRBJ1-1,CASSKNRDTEAFF,TGTGCCAGTAGCAAGAACAGGGACACTGAAGCTTTCTTT
few,TRBD2,TRBV20-1,TRBJ2-7,CSARESSGTYEQYF,TGCAGTGCTAGGGAAAGTAGCGGGACCTACGAGCAGTACTTC
many,TRBD1,TRBV19,TRBJ1-1,CASSPTLSTGGTEAFF,TGTGCCAGTAGTCCTACCCTCTCGACAGGGGGCACTGAAGCTTTCTTT
-,TRBD2,TRBV18,TRBJ2-2,CASSPPAAGGTGELFF,TGTGCCAGCTCACCACCGGCTGCGGGAGGCACCGGGGAGCTGTTTTTT
few,TRBD1,TRBV12-3/TRBV12-4,TRBJ2-3,CASRTGAGDTQYF,TGTGCCAGCAGGACAGGGGCGGGAGATACGCAGTATTTT
few,-,TRBV3-1,TRBJ1-5,CASSQGSGGAAGNQPQHF,TGTGCCAGCAGCCAAGGGTCGGGGGGCGCCGCAGGAAATCAGCCCCAGCATTTT
many,-,TRBV5-1,TRBJ1-1,CASSAGFRVGTEAFF,TGCGCCAGCAGCGCGGGGTTCAGGGTGGGCACTGAAGCTTTCTTT
few,TRBD2,TRBV25-1,TRBJ2-6,CATGRGASGANVLTF,TGTGCCACTGGGAGGGGAGCCTCTGGGGCCAACGTCCTGACTTTC
few,TRBD1,TRBV19,TRBJ2-7,CASSTRRTGASYEQYF,TGTGCCAGTAGTACCCGCCGGACAGGGGCGAGCTACGAGCAGTACTTC
many,TRBD1,TRBV11-1,TRBJ2-2,CASSSLRQGQLFF,TGTGCCAGCAGCTCCCTTAGACAGGGCCAACTGTTTTTT
-,TRBD1,TRBV27,TRBJ1-2,CASRPGTVNGYTF,TGTGCCAGCCGTCCCGGGACAGTTAATGGCTACACCTTC
many,-,TRBV3-1,TRBJ1-1,CASSHRGADTEAFF,TGTGCCAGCAGCCATCGGGGTGCGGACACTGAAGCTTTCTTT
-,TRBD1,TRBV20-1,TRBJ1-5,CSALGQVHQPQHF,TGCAGTGCCCTAGGACAGGTCCATCAGCCCCAGCATTTT
many,TRBD1,TRBV2,TRBJ1-5,CASREQGNQPQHF,TGTGCCAGCAGAGAACAGGGGAATCAGCCCCAGCATTTT
-,-,TRBV29-1,TRBJ1-3,CSVAAGGSGNTIYF,TGCAGCGTCGCGGCCGGTGGTTCTGGAAACACCATATATTTT
many,TRBD1,TRBV5-6,TRBJ1-1,CASRRDRLNTEAFF,TGTGCCAGCAGGCGGGACAGATTGAACACTGAAGCTTTCTTT
many,-,TRBV12-3/TRBV12-4,TRBJ2-2,CASSFDLNTGELFF,TGTGCCAGCAGTTTCGACTTAAACACCGGGGAGCTGTTTTTT
-,TRBD2,TRBV3-1,TRBJ2-3,CASSQGLNGRGEDTQYF,TGTGCCAGCAGCCAAGGGCTTAACGGGAGGGGAGAAGATACGCAGTATTTT
few,TRBD2,TRBV19,TRBJ2-3,CATSGRSADTQYF,TGTGCCACATCCGGGAGGAGTGCAGATACGCAGTATTTT
-,-,TRBV6-1,TRBJ1-2,CASSQGIYGYTF,TGTGCCAGCTCACAGGGAATCTATGGCTACACCTTC
few,-,TRBV5-1,TRBJ2-3,CASSTGPAVSTDTQYF,TGCGCCAGCAGCACCGGACCCGCTGTTAGCACAGATACGCAGTATTTT
many,-,TRBV7-9,TRBJ1-5,CASSLSGIGNQPQHF,TGTGCCAGCAGCTTATCAGGGATTGGCAATCAGCCCCAGCATTTT
few,TRBD1,TRBV5-1,TRBJ2-5,CASSQGQGGQETQYF,TGCGCCAGCAGCCAAGGACAGGGGGGTCAAGAGACCCAGTACTTC
-,-,TRBV24-1,TRBJ1-2,CATSAGALAGYYGYTF,TGTGCCACCAGTGCCGGGGCGCTCGCCGGGTACTATGGCTACACCTTC
few,-,TRBV18,TRBJ1-1,CASSTYTVRAFF,TGTGCCAGCTCAACTTACACGGTCCGGGCTTTCTTT
few,-,TRBV9,TRBJ2-5,CANSATQETQYF,TGTGCCAACAGCGCAACCCAAGAGACCCAGTACTTC
-,-,TRBV3-1,TRBJ2-2,CASNQGGSTGELFF,TGTGCCAGCAACCAAGGGGGGAGCACCGGGGAGCTGTTTTTT
few,-,TRBV27,TRBJ1-2,CASTSSAGQGWNYGYTF,TGTGCCAGCACCTCGAGCGCGGGGCAGGGGTGGAACTATGGCTACACCTTC
-,-,TRBV2,TRBJ2-5,CASTRVVGETQYF,TGTGCCAGCACCCGGGTTGTGGGAGAGACCCAGTACTTC
once,-,TRBV7-9,TRBJ1-2,CASSLLGGESDGYTF,TGTGCCAGCAGCTTATTAGGGGGAGAGAGTGATGGCTACACCTTC
-,TRBD1,TRBV4-1,TRBJ1-6,CASSQEGAGGFNSPLHF,TGCGCCAGCAGCCAAGAAGGGGCAGGGGGCTTTAATTCACCCCTCCACTTT